This entry is about one T cell receptor beta chain. Its antigen is unidentified. This CDR3 comprises 12 residues. The V gene's germline CDR1 is MDHEN and CDR2 SYDVKM. Deletions cut 10 bases from V and 1 base from J, with 10 bases between. Processing released intraepithelial and lamina propria lymphocytes from the graft tissue. The data derive from a study of graft-versus-host responses after intestinal transplantation. Study overall: The recipients all started with anti-thymocyte globulin induction and then took tacrolimus and steroids for three to four years.

Only in-frame clones appear in the TCRdb table, and some are missing; sequencing was by immunoSEQ multiplex PCR. Of some 16,000 clones listed, approximately 79% were seen once; the top ten hold 5.5%. Study-wide points: GvH clones appeared in recipient marrow, some first in ileum or blood.

The TCR was taken from a human patient who received an intestinal transplant, so some T cells may come from the graft donor. The V gene is TRBV28, the J gene TRBJ1-1, with TRBD1 as a possible D gene (6 bases). Here the sequenced sample was ileum tissue, taken 17 days after transplant. The CDR3: CATRGANTEAFF. The CDR3 nucleotides are TGTGCCACTCGGGGGGCGAACACTGAAGCTTTCTTT.